The 24 T cell receptor beta chains below were found in one sample sequenced in a study of CD8+ T cells in alopecia areata. The sample's treatment: oral pan-JAK inhibitor, 5-10 mg twice daily. RNA was isolated and reverse transcribed to cDNA, the sequencing template. Sequenced by immunoSEQ multiplex PCR; TCRdb stores in-frame clones only, minus some. The sample lists 210,000 or so clones, more than 60% occurring once. Sample: CD4+ T cells sorted from blood, taken at approximately week 42, from a patient treated with tofacitinib. Receptors were obtained from a human donor with alopecia areata.

The chain couples TRBV27 to TRBJ1-6, with D uncertain. CDR1 and CDR2 (germline): MNHEY, SMNVEV (reference sequence). Trimming stripped 3 bases from V and 6 bases from J, with 9 bases between. The length of the CDR3 is 14 residues. CDR3 sequence reads: CASSFRQSNSPLHF. The CDR3 DNA reads TGTGCCAGCAGTTTTAGGCAGTCTAATTCACCCCTCCACTTT.

A few counts support this clone. The chain is built from TRBV6-6 and TRBJ1-2; no clear D. V shed 2 bases and J shed 8 bases, with 3 bases lying between them. Germline V lookup: CDR1 MNHNY, CDR2 SVGAGI (reference sequence). This CDR3 spans 10 amino acids. CDR3: CASSYKGYTF. CDR3 DNA sequence: TGTGCCAGCAGTTACAAAGGCTACACCTTC.

The chain combines TRBV7-2 with TRBJ1-1; unclear D gene. With 1 base removed from V and 5 bases from J, the gap between germline ends came to 8 bases. The CDR3 runs 13 residues. Germline CDR1 reads SGHTA; CDR2 reads FQGNSA. The CDR3 sequence is CASSLVSRTEAFF. The CDR3 bases are TGTGCCAGCAGCTTAGTATCCCGGACTGAAGCTTTCTTT.

The genes are TRBV10-3 and TRBJ1-6; D call uncertain. This CDR3 region has 12 residues. Trimming took 0 bases from V and 17 from J, leaving 11 bases between them. Germline loops: CDR1 ENHRY, CDR2 SYGVKD. The CDR3 sequence: CAISESGSSIHF. In nucleotides, the CDR3 is TGTGCCATCAGTGAGTCGGGGAGTTCGATCCACTTT.

The J gene is TRBJ1-5, the V gene TRBV15, with 9 bases that match TRBD1. This CDR3 has 16 residues. Trimming at V came to 0 bases and at J to 6 bases, leaving 6 bases not matched to a gene. CDR1 LNHNV and CDR2 YYDKDF come from the germline V gene (reference sequence). The CDR3 loop is CATSRDLDRGGQPQHF. The CDR3 DNA is TGTGCCACCAGCAGAGATCTCGACAGGGGGGGTCAGCCCCAGCATTTT.

The chain has TRBV11-2 and TRBJ2-7, with a weak D call TRBD1 (6 bases). V was clipped by 5 bases and J by 3 bases, with 17 bases between them. CDR3 size: 15 residues. Germline V gene lookup returns CDR1 SGHAT and CDR2 FQNNGV. DNA of the CDR3: TGTGCCAGCAGCAGGGACACCACCCCCATCTACGAGCAGTACTTC. Protein: CASSRDTTPIYEQYF.

The chain is built from TRBV4-3 and TRBJ2-7, with D hard to call. The V end was cut by 0 bases, the J end by 1 base, with 10 bases between. Germline CDR1 LGHNA, CDR2 YSLEER. The CDR3 has 15 residues. DNA of the CDR3: TGCGCCAGCAGCCAAGATCCAGGTAAATCCTACGAGCAGTACTTC. Its translation is CASSQDPGKSYEQYF.

J is TRBJ2-3 and V is TRBV29-1, with D tentatively TRBD1 or TRBD2 (5 bases each). Looked up from germline, CDR1 is SQVTM and CDR2 is ANQGSEA. This CDR3 comprises 12 residues. Trimming pared 3 bases from V and 7 bases from J, leaving 11 bases between. In DNA form, the CDR3 reads TGCAGCGTTGATTACGGGACCTATACGCAGTATTTT. Amino acid sequence: CSVDYGTYTQYF.

The chain employs TRBV29-1 and TRBJ2-6, with D possibly being TRBD1 (5 bases). CDR1 is SQVTM, CDR2 ANQGSEA, per germline. The CDR3 loop spans 12 amino acids. Trimming removed 7 bases at V and 3 bases at J, with 7 bases between. CDR3 sequence: CSADIGANVLTF. The DNA of the CDR3 is TGCAGCGCGGACATTGGGGCCAACGTCCTGACTTTC.

V gene TRBV2 combines with J gene TRBJ2-1; 10 bases are a match to TRBD1. V lost 6 bases to trimming and J lost 6 bases; unmatched junction nucleotides: 8. Germline loops: CDR1 SNHLY, CDR2 FYNNEI. CDR3 length equals 15 residues. In DNA form, the CDR3 reads TGTGCCAGCAGCGAGAGGACAGGGGGTAGCAATGAGCAGTTCTTC. Translating gives CASSERTGGSNEQFF.

The V gene is TRBV2, the J gene TRBJ1-2, with 9 bases matching TRBD1. The junction had 5 bases not matched to a gene; V was cut back by 6 bases and J by 6 bases. The CDR3 runs 13 residues. Germline-derived CDR1 and CDR2 are SNHLY and FYNNEI. The CDR3 DNA sequence: TGTGCCAGCAGGGACAGGGGCTCCAATGGCTACACCTTC. Translation: CASRDRGSNGYTF.

V gene TRBV30 combines with J gene TRBJ1-2, with D perhaps TRBD1 (6 bases). The V end lost 1 base, the J end lost 5 bases, and 8 bases lay between the germline ends. The CDR3 is made up of 12 amino acids. Germline-derived CDR1 and CDR2 are GTSNPN and SVGIG (reference sequence). CDR3 residues: CAWSGQDYGYTF. The CDR3 DNA follows: TGTGCCTGGAGTGGACAGGATTATGGCTACACCTTC.

The table lists this clone with a count of one. The chain carries TRBV7-9 and TRBJ1-6; maybe TRBD1 (5 bases). CDR3 length: 15 amino acids. CDR1 is SEHNR, CDR2 FQNEAQ, per germline (reference sequence). V was shortened by 4 bases and J by 7 bases, with 14 bases between the two germline ends. The DNA of the CDR3 is TGTGCCAGCAGCTCCCCCGGGACGGAGAATTCACCCCTCCACTTT. Translation: CASSSPGTENSPLHF.

This chain connects TRBV4-3 to TRBJ1-2; 9 bases match TRBD1. The CDR3 extends over 15 amino acids. After removal of 0 bases from V and 5 bases from J, the junction contained 4 bases not matched to a gene. Germline values: CDR1 LGHNA, CDR2 YSLEER. The CDR3 region has the DNA TGCGCCAGCAGCCAAGAAACAGGGGGCTCGTATGGCTACACCTTC. Its protein product is CASSQETGGSYGYTF.

The sample holds a few counts of this clone. The chain combines TRBV28 with TRBJ2-2, with a possible D match to TRBD2 (5 bases). Looked up from germline, CDR1 is MDHEN and CDR2 is SYDVKM. V lost 5 bases, J lost 5 bases, and 21 bases lay in between. The CDR3 has 17 amino acids. CDR3 nucleotide sequence: TGTGCCAGCAGTGGCCTTTATCGGACTGACGTTACCGGGGAGCTGTTTTTT. Translation: CASSGLYRTDVTGELFF. Full variable domain (outside the CDR3, taken from reference TRBV28 and TRBJ2-2): DVKVTQSSRYLVKRTGEKVFLECVQDMDHENMFWYRQDPGLGLRLIYFSYDVKMKEKGDIPEGYSVSREKKERFSLILESASTNQTSMYLCASSGLYRTDVTGELFFGEGSRLTVL.

The V call is TRBV15, the J call TRBJ1-5; tentative D call: TRBD1 (6 bases). V gave up 2 bases and J gave up 1 base, with 9 bases separating them. CDR1 and CDR2 from the germline V gene are LNHNV and YYDKDF (reference sequence). CDR3 length: 15 residues. Here the CDR3 DNA reads TGTGCCACCAGCAGACAAGGACAGAGCAATCAGCCCCAGCATTTT. It codes for CATSRQGQSNQPQHF.

V usage is TRBV7-3 and J usage is TRBJ2-1, with D possibly being TRBD1 (6 bases). The CDR3 has 14 amino acids. V dropped 5 bases and J dropped 7 bases, with 15 bases sitting between them. Germline CDR1 SGHTA, CDR2 FQGTGA. Here the CDR3 reads CASSPTQGRNEQFF. CDR3 sequence (DNA): TGTGCCAGCAGCCCAACACAGGGAAGGAATGAGCAGTTCTTC. Filled out from reference TRBV7-3 and TRBJ2-1, the complete variable domain reads GAGVSQTPSNKVTEKGKYVELRCDPISGHTALYWYRQSLGQGPEFLIYFQGTGAADDSGLPNDRFFAVRPEGSVSTLKIQRTERGDSAVYLCASSPTQGRNEQFFGPGTRLTVL.

The chain uses TRBV4-3 and TRBJ1-5; tentative D call: TRBD1 (5 bases). Trimming stripped 0 bases from V and 5 bases from J, with 20 bases between. In germline, CDR1 is LGHNA, CDR2 YSLEER. The length of the CDR3 is 18 residues. CDR3: CASSQDHPGVARDQPQHF. In DNA form, the CDR3 reads TGCGCCAGCAGCCAAGATCATCCTGGGGTAGCCAGGGATCAGCCCCAGCATTTT.

On this clone itself: Within the sample, other DNA sequences also encode this same CDR3. This chain links TRBV29-1 with TRBJ1-1, with 7 bases lining up with TRBD1. This CDR3 spans 12 amino acids. Trimming took 3 bases from V and 4 from J; bases not matched to a gene: 2. Germline CDR1 is SQVTM and CDR2 is ANQGSEA. The CDR3 here is CSVDSGGTEAFF. The CDR3 bases are TGCAGCGTTGATTCAGGGGGCACTGAAGCTTTCTTT.

This clone was detected only a few times. The rearrangement links TRBV19 to TRBJ1-5; 8 bases align to TRBD1. Germline assignment: CDR1 LNHDA and CDR2 SQIVND (reference sequence). This CDR3 spans 18 amino acids. Germline trimming cut 9 bases from V and 0 bases from J; bases unmatched to any gene: 16. The CDR3 loop is CASKRSDRAQDSNQPQHF. CDR3 coding DNA: TGTGCCAGCAAGCGATCGGACAGGGCCCAGGATAGCAATCAGCCCCAGCATTTT.

V is TRBV19 and J is TRBJ2-5; D is possibly TRBD1 or TRBD2 (5 bases each). The CDR3 is 15 residues long. V was clipped by 6 bases and J by 0 bases, with 14 bases between them. Germline CDR1 is LNHDA and CDR2 is SQIVND (reference sequence). The CDR3 here is CASSPPGGYQETQYF. DNA for the CDR3: TGTGCCAGTAGCCCTCCTGGGGGATACCAAGAGACCCAGTACTTC. Combining the CDR3 with reference TRBV19 and TRBJ2-5 gives the whole variable domain DGGITQSPKYLFRKEGQNVTLSCEQNLNHDAMYWYRQDPGQGLRLIYYSQIVNDFQKGDIAEGYSVSREKKESFPLTVTSAQKNPTAFYLCASSPPGGYQETQYFGPGTRLLVL.

The genes are TRBV19 and TRBJ1-2, with D unresolved. The CDR3 is 11 residues long. Germline-derived CDR1 and CDR2 are LNHDA and SQIVND (reference sequence). CDR3 sequence: CATWGSYGYTF. Written as DNA, the CDR3 is TGTGCGACCTGGGGATCATATGGCTACACCTTC.

In this sample, this clone turned up once. This chain connects TRBV30 to TRBJ1-2; no clear D. This CDR3 contains 13 residues. V dropped 5 bases and J dropped 8 bases, with 18 bases sitting between them. From germline, CDR1 is GTSNPN and CDR2 SVGIG (reference sequence). The CDR3, as DNA: TGTGCCTGGGCGGCGGACCGCGGAGTGGGCTACACCTTC. Its protein is CAWAADRGVGYTF.

The chain combines TRBV29-1 with TRBJ2-4; 7 bases fit TRBD1. The V segment lost 4 bases and the J segment 0 bases; nucleotides outside the gene matches: 18. The CDR3 contains 19 residues. Germline loops: CDR1 SQVTM, CDR2 ANQGSEA. The CDR3 coding sequence is TGCAGCGTTGCGACCATCACAGGGGCCGCAGGTTTAGCCAAAAACATTCAGTACTTC. Translated: CSVATITGAAGLAKNIQYF.